This is a list of T cell receptor beta chains from one sample in a study of T cells in Graves' hyperthyroidism and ophthalmopathy. A single record per CDR3 protein comes from TCRdb applying MiXCR to the multiplex PCR reads. The sample records a few hundred thousand distinct CDR3 sequences, 15% being singletons. Sequencing used blood. These receptors were obtained from a woman under 40 with Graves' hyperthyroidism. CDR3s include the opening cysteine and the closing phenylalanine or tryptophan. The D gene is left open where the match is weak. Size tells how often a clone was seen (once, few, many) or the class of an expanded clone, and some rows leave it out.

TRBJ2-7 TRBD2 TRBV28 . TGTGCCAGCAGGTTGATGCGGGAGCCCTACGAGCAGTACTTC CASRLMREPYEQYF
TRBJ2-7 TRBD1 TRBV24-1 many TGTGCCACCAGTGGGCCGGGACAGGGGGATTACGAGCAGTACTTC CATSGPGQGDYEQYF
TRBJ2-5 TRBD1 TRBV7-8 many TGTGCCAGCAGCTTTCCGACAGGGACGGAGACCCAGTACTTC CASSFPTGTETQYF
TRBJ2-5 . TRBV18 many TGTGCCAGCTCACCTAGTGGGCGGGACTCCCAAGAGACCCAGTACTTC CASSPSGRDSQETQYF
TRBJ2-3 . TRBV20-1 few TGCAGTGCCGAAGACCGGAGGGACGGAAGCGATACGCAGTATTTT CSAEDRRDGSDTQYF
TRBJ2-3 . TRBV3-1 many TGTGCCAGCAGCCAAAATCCCTCAGCCACAGATACGCAGTATTTT CASSQNPSATDTQYF
TRBJ2-1 TRBD1 TRBV3-1 many TGTGCCAGCAGCCAGGGACAGACTAACTACAATGAGCAGTTCTTC CASSQGQTNYNEQFF
TRBJ1-5 . TRBV6-1 few TGTGCCAGCAGTTTCGAATCGCCGGCGCAGCCCCAGCATTTT CASSFESPAQPQHF
TRBJ2-5 TRBD1 TRBV7-8 many TGTGCCAGCAGCTTAGGGGGACAGTCAGAGACCCAGTACTTC CASSLGGQSETQYF
TRBJ2-2 TRBD2 TRBV10-3 . TGTGCCATCAGTGAGTCGAGACTAGCGGGAACTAGCACCGGGGAGCTGTTTTTT CAISESRLAGTSTGELFF
TRBJ1-5 . TRBV7-8 many TGTGCCAGCCGCTGGGGGTTAGATCAGCCCCAGCATTTT CASRWGLDQPQHF
TRBJ2-1 . TRBV5-6 many TGTGCCAGCAGCTTTGATAGCGGTGAGCAGTTCTTC CASSFDSGEQFF
TRBJ1-5 . TRBV19 few TGTGCCAGTAGTATTCAGAGGAATCAGCCCCAGCATTTT CASSIQRNQPQHF
TRBJ2-7 TRBD2 TRBV5-5 few TGTGCCAGCAGCCAACTTTTCCTATCCGGGACTAGCGTTTACGAGCAGTACTTC CASSQLFLSGTSVYEQYF
TRBJ1-4 . TRBV20-1 many TGCAGTGCGAGACGAGGCAGTTCTAATGAAAAACTGTTTTTT CSARRGSSNEKLFF
TRBJ2-5 . TRBV3-1 many TGTGCCAGCAGCCGGGGGAGAAGGGGTAGGGAGACCCAGTACTTC CASSRGRRGRETQYF
TRBJ2-5 TRBD2 TRBV5-4 few TGTGCCAGCAGCCCCCCGTCGGGCGGGAGAACGGAGACCCAGTACTTC CASSPPSGGRTETQYF
TRBJ2-1 TRBD2 TRBV10-3 . TGTGCCATCAGTGGGGGACTAGCGGGTTACAATGAGCAGTTCTTC CAISGGLAGYNEQFF
TRBJ1-2 . TRBV6-5 . TGTGCCAGCATTCGTCTGGGAATGGTAGGCTACACCTTC CASIRLGMVGYTF
TRBJ2-1 . TRBV12-3/TRBV12-4 few TGTGCCAGCAGTTTCCTCTTGGACCACAATGAGCAGTTCTTC CASSFLLDHNEQFF
TRBJ2-2 . TRBV3-1 . TGTGCCAGCAGCTCATACACACCAAACACCGGGGAGCTGTTTTTT CASSSYTPNTGELFF
TRBJ2-2 . TRBV11-2 . TGTGCCAGCAGAGTAAGACAGGTCACCGGGGAGCTGTTTTTT CASRVRQVTGELFF
TRBJ2-5 . TRBV5-1 . TGCGCCAGCAGCTTAACTGAATTGGGGTCCCAGTACTTC CASSLTELGSQYF
TRBJ2-1 . TRBV6-1 many TGTGCCAGCAGTTATCAGTGGAGGACATACAATGAGCAGTTCTTC CASSYQWRTYNEQFF
TRBJ2-1 . TRBV5-1 . TGCGCCAGCAGCCTGGGCCCCACGCGCTCCTACAATGAGCAGTTCTTC CASSLGPTRSYNEQFF
TRBJ1-2 . TRBV11-2 many TGTGCCAGCAGCCCGGACGGACTTAACTATGGCTACACCTTC CASSPDGLNYGYTF
TRBJ2-1 . TRBV2 many TGTGCCAGCTGTGAGAGGCCCGATTACAATGAGCAGTTCTTC CASCERPDYNEQFF
TRBJ2-1 . TRBV27 many TGTGCCAGCAGCACAGACACCTTGAGGGACAATGAGCAGTTCTTC CASSTDTLRDNEQFF
TRBJ2-1 . TRBV24-1 . TGTGCCACCAGTGATTTAACAGGGCAAGAGCAGTTCTTC CATSDLTGQEQFF
TRBJ2-7 . TRBV10-3 . TGTGCCATCAGTGGGTCTTCAAGTTCGGGCTCCTACGAGCAGTACTTC CAISGSSSSGSYEQYF
TRBJ2-5 TRBD2 TRBV28 many TGTGCCAGCAGACCCAGCGGGAAGGAGACCCAGTACTTC CASRPSGKETQYF
TRBJ2-5 . TRBV11-2 many TGTGCCAGCAGCTTAAGTGAGGGCCTGGCAGAGACCCAGTACTTC CASSLSEGLAETQYF
TRBJ2-1 . TRBV3-1 . TGTGCCAGCAGCCCTGCCGGGGAGGTGCAGTTCTTC CASSPAGEVQFF
TRBJ2-3 . TRBV12-3/TRBV12-4 many TGTGCCAGCAGTTTACGGATAGATACGCAGTATTTT CASSLRIDTQYF
TRBJ2-1 . TRBV11-2 few TGTGCCAGCAGCTCCTCCAGGGCCCTGGGCTCCTACAATGAGCAGTTCTTC CASSSSRALGSYNEQFF
TRBJ1-1 TRBD1 TRBV2 . TGTGCCAGCAGTGTTCCTAGGACAGGGGCCCCTGAAGCTTTCTTT CASSVPRTGAPEAFF
TRBJ2-3 TRBD2 TRBV9 few TGTGCCAGCAGCGTAGCGGGGACTAGCGTCGATACGCAGTATTTT CASSVAGTSVDTQYF
TRBJ1-3 TRBD1 TRBV28 few TGTGCCAGCAGGGGACAGAAGGGAAACACCATATATTTT CASRGQKGNTIYF
TRBJ1-2 . TRBV20-1 . TGCAGTGCTCATGACAGAGGCTATGGCTACACCTTC CSAHDRGYGYTF
TRBJ2-1 . TRBV4-2 . TGTGCCAGCAGCCAACATTACAGGGCCGACAATGAGCAGTTCTTC CASSQHYRADNEQFF
TRBJ1-4 TRBD1 TRBV20-1 few TGCAGTGCTCGCAGGGGGCGGGAAGAAAAACTGTTTTTT CSARRGREEKLFF
TRBJ2-7 . TRBV28 many TGTGCCAGCAGTACCACCGCGGCCGGCGAGCAGTACTTC CASSTTAAGEQYF
TRBJ2-3 . TRBV6-2/TRBV6-3 few TGTGCCAGCAGTTACGCGGGACAGTTCACAGATACGCAGTATTTT CASSYAGQFTDTQYF
TRBJ1-3 . TRBV5-5 few TGTGCCAGCAGCTTGGACCACTCTGGAAACACCATATATTTT CASSLDHSGNTIYF
TRBJ2-3 . TRBV28 many TGTGCCAGCTCACTTTCCCCGGGTACCGATACGCAGTATTTT CASSLSPGTDTQYF
TRBJ2-1 TRBD2 TRBV9 . TGTGCCAGCAGCCCAGAGGGTAGCGGGGAGTACAATGAGCAGTTCTTC CASSPEGSGEYNEQFF
TRBJ1-2 TRBD1 TRBV19 . TGTGCCAGTAGTAACATCTGGACAGGCTATGGCTACACCTTC CASSNIWTGYGYTF
TRBJ1-6 . TRBV7-2 many TGTGCCAGCAGCGCTTCAGGGGACTCACCCCTCCACTTT CASSASGDSPLHF
TRBJ2-7 TRBD1 TRBV27 . TGTACCAGCAGCGCCTGGGACAGAAGCGAGCAGTACTTC CTSSAWDRSEQYF
TRBJ2-4 . TRBV2 few TGTGCCAGCACGGACATGTACAAAAACATTCAGTACTTC CASTDMYKNIQYF
TRBJ2-7 . TRBV28 many TGTGCCAGCAGTTTCGGGGGTGGACACACACCCTACGAGCAGTACTTC CASSFGGGHTPYEQYF
TRBJ1-4 . TRBV29-1 few TGCAGCGTCGGGGACCCCGATGAAAAACTGTTTTTT CSVGDPDEKLFF
TRBJ1-4 . TRBV5-6 few TGTGCCAGCAGCTTACGACAGCTGAAGGTTAATGAAAAACTGTTTTTT CASSLRQLKVNEKLFF
TRBJ2-1 TRBD2 TRBV28 many TGTGCCAGCAGTTTATTGTGGCGGGAGTACCACAATGAGCAGTTCTTC CASSLLWREYHNEQFF
TRBJ2-1 . TRBV5-4 . TGTGCCAGCACCCTGGTAGGGAATAATGAGCAGTTCTTC CASTLVGNNEQFF
TRBJ1-2 TRBD1 TRBV29-1 . TGCAGCGTTGACGCAGGACAGGACGAGGACTATGGCTACACCTTC CSVDAGQDEDYGYTF
TRBJ1-5 . TRBV12-3/TRBV12-4 many TGTGCCAGCACCCCCTCAGGGAAAACACAGCCCCAGCATTTT CASTPSGKTQPQHF